The 5 T cell receptor beta chains below all came from one sample that was sequenced in a study of Ad26.COV2.S vaccination and SARS-CoV-2 variants. Treatment denoted: about 20 received Ad26.COV2.S at low or high dose, single or two shots; about 5 received placebo; per-sample allocation not given. Samples came from day 63 after the first vaccine or placebo injection. The assay was immunoSEQ multiplex PCR, and TCRdb's table has in-frame clones only and misses some. In the table there are some 250,000 clones, around 87% of which are singletons. Sequences were derived from peripheral blood, sampled in a trial of Ad26.COV2.S vaccine versus placebo. These receptors all stem from a person aged 18-65 years who received the Ad26.COV2.S COVID-19 vaccine or a placebo.

The V and J genes are TRBV5-1 and TRBJ1-1; 9 bases are a match to TRBD1. The CDR3 sequence is 15 residues long. The germline V gene has CDR1 SGHRS and CDR2 YFSETQ. Trimming removed 2 bases from V and 11 bases from J; junction bases left unmatched: 13. CDR3 bases: TGCGCCAGCAGCTTTTATTCAGGGGGACAGGGTGACGCTTTCTTT. Amino acids: CASSFYSGGQGDAFF.

This chain links TRBV4-2 with TRBJ2-7; tentatively, D is TRBD1 or TRBD2 (6 bases each). CDR3 length: 14 amino acids. V lost 0 bases and J lost 3, with 9 bases in between. Germline V CDR1 and CDR2: LGHNA, YNFKEQ. The CDR3 loop reads CASSQEGGYYEQYF. The DNA for the CDR3 is TGTGCCAGCAGCCAAGAAGGGGGGTACTACGAGCAGTACTTC.

The chain is built from TRBV25-1 and TRBJ2-7; the D call may be TRBD1 or TRBD2 (5 bases each). The CDR3 covers 17 residues. Trimming took off 0 bases at V and 5 bases at J, with 20 bases between the two ends. Germline CDR1 reads MGHDK; CDR2 reads SYGVNS. CDR3 DNA sequence: TGTGCCAGCAGTGAATACCTCCGGGGCCGATTCAGGGACGAGCAGTACTTC. Its translation is CASSEYLRGRFRDEQYF.

The chain recombines TRBV1 with TRBJ2-1; the table's D gene call, TRBD2, was not cross checked with the DNA. TRBV1 is a pseudogene. The CDR3 contains 15 residues. The CDR3 sequence is CTSSPRGQRDNEQFF. The CDR3 DNA follows: TGCACCAGCAGCCCGAGAGGGCAGCGCGACAATGAGCAGTTCTTC.

CDR3 in DNA: TGCAGCGTTGGACAGAGCCAAGAGACCCAGTACTTC. This sequence encodes CSVGQSQETQYF. The chain joins TRBV29-1 to TRBJ2-5; maybe TRBD1 (5 bases). Germline loops: CDR1 SQVTM, CDR2 ANQGSEA. Trimming pared 4 bases from V and 1 base from J, leaving 7 bases between. The CDR3 covers 12 residues.